This T cell receptor beta chain was sequenced during a study of monozygotic twins with inflammatory bowel disease. CDR3 length equals 14 residues. Germline CDR1 and CDR2: MGHDK and SYGVNS. The TCR libraries each used total RNA (approximately 4,000 ng per library). Using the 5' RACE reads, TCRdb records one entry per CDR3 protein without DNA. The table gives 300,000 to 450,000 distinct CDR3 sequences; the top ten clones make up approximately 2.8% of it. The clonotype originates from a human donor with ulcerative colitis or Crohn's disease, or a healthy co-twin of an affected twin (not recorded which). This rearrangement joins TRBV25-1 to TRBJ2-2. What was sequenced was blood. The CDR3 loop reads CASSLRRNTGELFF. Full variable domain (outside the CDR3, taken from reference TRBV25-1 and TRBJ2-2): EADIYQTPRYLVIGTGKKITLECSQTMGHDKMYWYQQDPGMELHLIHYSYGVNSTEKGDLSSESTVSRIRTEHFPLTLESARPSHTSQYLCASSLRRNTGELFFGEGSRLTVL.